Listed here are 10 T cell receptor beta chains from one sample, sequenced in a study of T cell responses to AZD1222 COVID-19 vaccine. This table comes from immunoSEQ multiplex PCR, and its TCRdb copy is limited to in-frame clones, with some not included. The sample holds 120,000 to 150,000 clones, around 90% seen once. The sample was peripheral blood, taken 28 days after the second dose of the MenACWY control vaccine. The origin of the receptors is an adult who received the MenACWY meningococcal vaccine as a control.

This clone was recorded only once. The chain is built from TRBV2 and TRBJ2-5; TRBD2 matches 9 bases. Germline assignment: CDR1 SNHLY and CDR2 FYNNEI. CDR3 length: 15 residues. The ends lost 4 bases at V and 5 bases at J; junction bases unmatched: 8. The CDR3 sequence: CASSVPAGGRETQYF. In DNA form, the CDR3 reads TGTGCCAGCAGTGTTCCAGCGGGAGGACGGGAGACCCAGTACTTC.

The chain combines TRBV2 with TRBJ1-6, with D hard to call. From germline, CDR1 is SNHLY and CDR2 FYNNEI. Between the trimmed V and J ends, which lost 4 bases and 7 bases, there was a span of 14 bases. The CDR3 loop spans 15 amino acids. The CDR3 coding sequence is TGTGCCAGCAGTGCGGTCCGGGTTGGAAATTCACCCCTCCACTTT. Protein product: CASSAVRVGNSPLHF.

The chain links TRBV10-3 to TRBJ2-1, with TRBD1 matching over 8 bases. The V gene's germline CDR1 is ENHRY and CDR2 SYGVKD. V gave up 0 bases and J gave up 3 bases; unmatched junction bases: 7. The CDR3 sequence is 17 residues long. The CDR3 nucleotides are TGTGCCATCAGTGAGTCCCCAGGGGGCCCGAGCTACAATGAGCAGTTCTTC. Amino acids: CAISESPGGPSYNEQFF.

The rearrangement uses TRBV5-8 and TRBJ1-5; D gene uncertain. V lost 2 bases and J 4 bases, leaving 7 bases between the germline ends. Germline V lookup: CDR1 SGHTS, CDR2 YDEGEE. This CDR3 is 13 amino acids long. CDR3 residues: CASSFRTNQPQHF. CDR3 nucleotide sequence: TGTGCCAGCAGCTTTCGGACGAATCAGCCCCAGCATTTT.

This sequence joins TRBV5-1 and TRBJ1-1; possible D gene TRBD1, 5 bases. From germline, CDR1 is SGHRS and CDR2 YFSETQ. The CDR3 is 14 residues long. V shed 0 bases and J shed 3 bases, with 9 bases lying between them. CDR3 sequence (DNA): TGCGCCAGCAGCTTGGTGCCGGGGGACACTGAAGCTTTCTTT. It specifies CASSLVPGDTEAFF. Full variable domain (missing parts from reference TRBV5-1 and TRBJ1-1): KAGVTQTPRYLIKTRGQQVTLSCSPISGHRSVSWYQQTPGQGLQFLFEYFSETQRNKGNFPGRFSGRQFSNSRSEMNVSTLELGDSALYLCASSLVPGDTEAFFGQGTRLTVV.

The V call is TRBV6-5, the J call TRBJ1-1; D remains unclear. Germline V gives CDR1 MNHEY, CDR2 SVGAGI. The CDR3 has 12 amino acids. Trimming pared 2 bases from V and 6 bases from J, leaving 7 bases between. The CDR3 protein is CASSYRRSEAFF. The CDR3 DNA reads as TGTGCCAGCAGTTACAGGAGGTCTGAAGCTTTCTTT.

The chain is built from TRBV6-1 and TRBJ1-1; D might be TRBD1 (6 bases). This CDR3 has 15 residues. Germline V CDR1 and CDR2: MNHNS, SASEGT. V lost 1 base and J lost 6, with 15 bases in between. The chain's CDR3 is CASSEGAAGDAEAFF. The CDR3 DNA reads TGTGCCAGCAGTGAAGGGGCGGCAGGGGATGCTGAAGCTTTCTTT.

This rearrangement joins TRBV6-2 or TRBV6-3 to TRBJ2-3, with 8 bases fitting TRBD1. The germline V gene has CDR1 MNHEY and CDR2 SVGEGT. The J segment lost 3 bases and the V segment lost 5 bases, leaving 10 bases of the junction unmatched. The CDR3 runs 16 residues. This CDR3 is CASSPPTRGLTDTQYF. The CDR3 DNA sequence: TGTGCCAGCAGTCCACCTACCAGGGGGCTGACAGATACGCAGTATTTT.

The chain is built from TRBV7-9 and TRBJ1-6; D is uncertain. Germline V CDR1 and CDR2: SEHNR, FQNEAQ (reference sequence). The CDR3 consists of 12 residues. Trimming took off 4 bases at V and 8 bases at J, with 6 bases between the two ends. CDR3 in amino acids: CASSWIDSPLHF. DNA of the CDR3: TGTGCCAGCAGCTGGATCGATTCACCCCTCCACTTT.

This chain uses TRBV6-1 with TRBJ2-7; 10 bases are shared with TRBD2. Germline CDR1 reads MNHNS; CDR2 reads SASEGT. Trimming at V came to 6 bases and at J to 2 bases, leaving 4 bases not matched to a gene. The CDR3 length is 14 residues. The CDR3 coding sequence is TGTGCCAGCAGCCATAGCGGGGGGACCTACGAGCAGTACTTC. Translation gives CASSHSGGTYEQYF.